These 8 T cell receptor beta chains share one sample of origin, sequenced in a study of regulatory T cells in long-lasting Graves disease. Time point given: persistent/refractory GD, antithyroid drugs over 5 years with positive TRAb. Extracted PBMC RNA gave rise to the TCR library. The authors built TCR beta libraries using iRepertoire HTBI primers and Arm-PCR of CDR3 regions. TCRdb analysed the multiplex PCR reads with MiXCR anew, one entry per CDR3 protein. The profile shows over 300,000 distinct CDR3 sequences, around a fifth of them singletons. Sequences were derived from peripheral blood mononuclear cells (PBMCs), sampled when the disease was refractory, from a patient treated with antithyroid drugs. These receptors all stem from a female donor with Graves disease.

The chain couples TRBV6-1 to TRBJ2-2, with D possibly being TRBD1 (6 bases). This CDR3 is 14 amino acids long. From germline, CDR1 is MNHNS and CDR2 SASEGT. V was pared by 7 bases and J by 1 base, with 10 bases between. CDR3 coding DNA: TGTGCCAGCACCGGCAGGGGGAACACCGGGGAGCTGTTTTTT. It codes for CASTGRGNTGELFF.

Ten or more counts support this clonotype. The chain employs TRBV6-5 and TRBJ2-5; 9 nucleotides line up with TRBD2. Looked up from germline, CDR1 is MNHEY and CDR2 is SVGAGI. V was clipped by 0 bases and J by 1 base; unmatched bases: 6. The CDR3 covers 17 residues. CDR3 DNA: TGTGCCAGCAGTTACTCGGCGGGACTAGCCCGCCAAGAGACCCAGTACTTC. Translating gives CASSYSAGLARQETQYF.

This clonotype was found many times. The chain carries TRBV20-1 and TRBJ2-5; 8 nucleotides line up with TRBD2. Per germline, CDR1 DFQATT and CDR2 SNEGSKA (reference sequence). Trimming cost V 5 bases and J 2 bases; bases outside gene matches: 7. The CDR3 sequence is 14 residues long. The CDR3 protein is CSAPELAGQETQYF. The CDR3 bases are TGCAGTGCTCCCGAGTTAGCGGGGCAAGAGACCCAGTACTTC.

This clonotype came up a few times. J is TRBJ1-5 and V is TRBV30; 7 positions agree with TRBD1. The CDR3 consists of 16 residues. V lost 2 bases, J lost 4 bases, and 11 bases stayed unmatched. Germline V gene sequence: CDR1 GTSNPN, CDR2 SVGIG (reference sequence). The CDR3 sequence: CAWSPGQSNSNQPQHF. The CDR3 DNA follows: TGTGCCTGGAGTCCGGGACAGTCCAATTCTAATCAGCCCCAGCATTTT.

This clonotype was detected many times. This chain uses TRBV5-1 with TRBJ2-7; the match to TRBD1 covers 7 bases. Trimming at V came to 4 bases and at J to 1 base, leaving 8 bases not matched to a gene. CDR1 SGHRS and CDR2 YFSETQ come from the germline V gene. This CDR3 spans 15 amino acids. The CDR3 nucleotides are TGCGCCAGCAGCCGAACAGGGGTTATGTCCTACGAGCAGTACTTC. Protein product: CASSRTGVMSYEQYF.

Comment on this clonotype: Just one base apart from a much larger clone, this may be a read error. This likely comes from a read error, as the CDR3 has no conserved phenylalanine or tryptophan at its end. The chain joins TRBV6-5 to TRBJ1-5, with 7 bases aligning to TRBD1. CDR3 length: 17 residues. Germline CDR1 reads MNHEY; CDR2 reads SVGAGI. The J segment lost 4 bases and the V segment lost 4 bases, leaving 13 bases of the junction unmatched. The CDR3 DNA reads TGTGCCAGCAGTTCTGTGACAGGGAGAAGAGGAAATCAGCCCCAGCATCTT. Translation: CASSSVTGRRGNQPQHL.

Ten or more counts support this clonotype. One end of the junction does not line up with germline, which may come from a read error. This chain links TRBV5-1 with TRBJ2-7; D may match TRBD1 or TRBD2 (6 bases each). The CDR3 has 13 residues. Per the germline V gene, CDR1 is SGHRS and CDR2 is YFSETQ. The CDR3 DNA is TGTGCCAGCAGTCTCACCGGGGGCCACGAGCAGTACTTC. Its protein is CASSLTGGHEQYF. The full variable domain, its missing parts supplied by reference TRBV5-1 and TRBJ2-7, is KAGVTQTPRYLIKTRGQQVTLSCSPISGHRSVSWYQQTPGQGLQFLFEYFSETQRNKGNFPGRFSGRQFSNSRSEMNVSTLELGDSALYLCASSLTGGHEQYFGPGTRLTVT.

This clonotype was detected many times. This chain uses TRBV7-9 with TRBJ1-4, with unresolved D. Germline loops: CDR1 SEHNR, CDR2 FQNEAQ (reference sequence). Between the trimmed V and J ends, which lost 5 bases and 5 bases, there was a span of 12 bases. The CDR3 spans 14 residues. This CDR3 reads CASSGPAANEKLFF. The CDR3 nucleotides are TGTGCCAGCAGCGGGCCGGCGGCGAATGAAAAACTGTTTTTT.